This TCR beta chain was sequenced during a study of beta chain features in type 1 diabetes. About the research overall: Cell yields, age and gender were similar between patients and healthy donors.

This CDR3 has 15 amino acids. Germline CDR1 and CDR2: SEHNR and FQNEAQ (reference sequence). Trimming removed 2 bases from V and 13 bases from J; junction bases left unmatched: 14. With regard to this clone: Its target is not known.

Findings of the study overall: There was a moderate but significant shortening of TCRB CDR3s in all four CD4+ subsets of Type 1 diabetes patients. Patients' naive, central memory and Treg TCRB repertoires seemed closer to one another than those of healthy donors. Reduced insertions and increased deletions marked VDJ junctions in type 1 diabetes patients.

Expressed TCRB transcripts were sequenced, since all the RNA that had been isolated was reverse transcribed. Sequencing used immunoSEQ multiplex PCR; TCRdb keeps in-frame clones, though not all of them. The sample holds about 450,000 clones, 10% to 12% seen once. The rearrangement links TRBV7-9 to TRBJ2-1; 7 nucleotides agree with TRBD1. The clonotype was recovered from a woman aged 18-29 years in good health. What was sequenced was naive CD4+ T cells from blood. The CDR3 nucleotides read TGTGCCAGCAGCTTACTTACGACAGGGTCAAGGCAACAGTTCTTC. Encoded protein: CASSLLTTGSRQQFF.